The 15 T cell receptor beta chains reported below all come from one sample, sequenced in a study of shared clonotypes between healthy human individuals. Produced via immunoSEQ multiplex PCR; TCRdb's table is partial and in-frame only. The sample yields some 500,000 clones, about 96% seen once. Specimen: naive CD4+ T cells sorted from blood. Subset indicated: CD45RA+ positively selected. Receptors were obtained from a woman in her 30s in good health.

The genes are TRBV5-6 and TRBJ2-1, with D maybe TRBD2 (6 bases). The CDR3 contains 19 residues. Germline CDR1 SGHDT, CDR2 YYEEEE. The ends were cut back, 7 bases at V and 5 bases at J, with 31 bases in the middle. CDR3 loop: CASGRSVSGPFRTNNEQFF. The CDR3 coding sequence is TGTGCCAGCGGGAGGTCCGTATCTGGGCCGTTCAGGACTAACAATGAGCAGTTCTTC.

This chain links TRBV28 with TRBJ1-5; D is ambiguous. Germline CDR1 reads MDHEN; CDR2 reads SYDVKM. The length of the CDR3 is 14 residues. V shed 3 bases and J shed 6 bases, with 12 bases lying between them. CDR3 DNA sequence: TGTGCCAGCAGTTTCTCAAGGGTGGGTCAGCCCCAGCATTTT. Translated: CASSFSRVGQPQHF.

The rearrangement links TRBV28 to TRBJ2-5, with 11 bases aligning to TRBD1. The CDR3 is 15 residues long. CDR1 and CDR2 from the germline V gene are MDHEN and SYDVKM. V was pared by 6 bases and J by 7 bases, with 10 bases of the junction left unmatched. The CDR3 coding sequence is TGTGCCAGCAGAGAGGCCGGGACAGGGGGTGGGACCCAGTACTTC. Translating it yields CASREAGTGGGTQYF.

As regards this clone: Other nucleotide sequences from this sample produce the same CDR3. CDR3 in DNA: TGCGCCAGCAGCTTGGACGGAGACAATCAGCCCCAGCATTTT. Its translation: CASSLDGDNQPQHF. This chain joins TRBV5-1 and TRBJ1-5; D gene unclear. The ends were cut back, 0 bases at V and 3 bases at J, with 7 bases in the middle. Germline V gives CDR1 SGHRS, CDR2 YFSETQ. The length of the CDR3 is 14 residues. The full variable domain, its missing parts supplied by reference TRBV5-1 and TRBJ1-5, is KAGVTQTPRYLIKTRGQQVTLSCSPISGHRSVSWYQQTPGQGLQFLFEYFSETQRNKGNFPGRFSGRQFSNSRSEMNVSTLELGDSALYLCASSLDGDNQPQHFGDGTRLSIL.

V is TRBV18 and J is TRBJ1-3; D call uncertain. The CDR3 consists of 17 residues. Trimming stripped 4 bases from V and 0 bases from J, with 16 bases between. Germline loops: CDR1 KGHSH, CDR2 LQKENI. The CDR3 nucleotides read TGTGCCAGCTCACTTCTCGCAGGCCAAAGCTCTGGAAACACCATATATTTT. It yields the protein CASSLLAGQSSGNTIYF.

The chain uses TRBV11-2 and TRBJ2-7; D gene ambiguous. Trimming cost V 1 base and J 0 bases, with 16 bases left between them. This CDR3 spans 17 amino acids. The germline V gene has CDR1 SGHAT and CDR2 FQNNGV. In DNA, the CDR3 is TGTGCCAGCAGCTTAGCGTTTAGTCCCCGACACTCCTACGAGCAGTACTTC. Amino acids: CASSLAFSPRHSYEQYF. Looking up the rest from reference TRBV11-2 and TRBJ2-7 gives the full variable domain: EAGVAQSPRYKIIEKRQSVAFWCNPISGHATLYWYQQILGQGPKLLIQFQNNGVVDDSQLPKDRFSAERLKGVDSTLKIQPAKLEDSAVYLCASSLAFSPRHSYEQYFGPGTRLTVT.

The chain has TRBV30 and TRBJ1-1; unclear D gene. CDR3 size: 12 residues. Trimming removed 4 bases at V and 8 bases at J, with 14 bases between. Looked up from germline, CDR1 is GTSNPN and CDR2 is SVGIG (reference sequence). The CDR3 DNA reads TGTGCCTGGAAAGTCGGAACTCGAGAAGCTTTCTTT. Encoded protein: CAWKVGTREAFF.

This rearrangement joins TRBV5-8 to TRBJ1-1; D not certain. The V gene's germline CDR1 is SGHTS and CDR2 YDEGEE. The CDR3 covers 14 residues. The germline V and J ends were trimmed by 4 bases and 5 bases, with 15 bases remaining between them. The CDR3 loop is CASSLSRLGTEAFF. CDR3 nucleotide sequence: TGTGCCAGCAGCCTTTCGCGGTTAGGGACTGAAGCTTTCTTT.

V is TRBV28 and J is TRBJ1-4; D unresolved. CDR3 length equals 13 residues. CDR1 and CDR2 (germline): MDHEN, SYDVKM. Trimming left V 8 bases short and J 0 bases short, with 7 bases between. CDR3 sequence (DNA): TGTGCCAGCGAGCGTGCAACTAATGAAAAACTGTTTTTT. Protein product: CASERATNEKLFF.

The chain uses TRBV28 and TRBJ2-7; TRBD2 matches 7 bases. V dropped 0 bases and J dropped 7; count of bases not matched to a gene: 3. Germline loops: CDR1 MDHEN, CDR2 SYDVKM. The CDR3 spans 13 residues. CDR3: CASSLWTSSEQYF. The CDR3 DNA reads as TGTGCCAGCAGTTTATGGACTAGCAGTGAGCAGTACTTC.

The chain combines TRBV11-2 with TRBJ2-7; D remains ambiguous. The CDR3 has 12 amino acids. Trimming took 5 bases from V and 9 from J, leaving 14 bases between them. Germline assignment: CDR1 SGHAT and CDR2 FQNNGV. CDR3 sequence (DNA): TGTGCCAGCAGCCTAAATCGAGGTGGGCAGTACTTC. Translated: CASSLNRGGQYF.

The chain links TRBV7-2 to TRBJ2-7; the D is unclear. Looked up from germline, CDR1 is SGHTA and CDR2 is FQGNSA. The CDR3 contains 12 residues. V lost 4 bases, J lost 3 bases, and 7 bases lay in between. The CDR3 protein is CASSSTSYEQYF. The DNA for the CDR3 is TGTGCCAGCAGCTCAACAAGCTACGAGCAGTACTTC. The whole variable domain, remainder taken from reference TRBV7-2 and TRBJ2-7, is GAGVSQSPSNKVTEKGKDVELRCDPISGHTALYWYRQSLGQGLEFLIYFQGNSAPDKSGLPSDRFSAERTGGSVSTLTIQRTQQEDSAVYLCASSSTSYEQYFGPGTRLTVT.

This chain links TRBV5-5 with TRBJ2-3; 7 nucleotides match TRBD2. The CDR3 is 14 amino acids. From germline, CDR1 is SGHKS and CDR2 YYEKEE (reference sequence). V lost 4 bases, J lost 7 bases, and 9 bases stayed unmatched. CDR3 in amino acids: CASSGTTLRHTQYF. Written as DNA, the CDR3 is TGTGCCAGCAGCGGGACTACCCTAAGGCATACGCAGTATTTT.

The chain links TRBV29-1 to TRBJ1-1; unclear D gene. The CDR3 is 12 residues long. Per germline, CDR1 SQVTM and CDR2 ANQGSEA. Trimming shortened V by 5 bases and J by 0 bases, and 7 bases separated the two germline ends. The CDR3 nucleotides are TGCAGCGTTACGAACATGAACACTGAAGCTTTCTTT. Translation: CSVTNMNTEAFF. The whole variable domain, remainder taken from reference TRBV29-1 and TRBJ1-1, is SAVISQKPSRDICQRGTSLTIQCQVDSQVTMMFWYRQQPGQSLTLIATANQGSEATYESGFVIDKFPISRPNLTFSTLTVSNMSPEDSSIYLCSVTNMNTEAFFGQGTRLTVV.

The CDR3, as DNA: TGTGCCAGTAGTATAGATTGGGGCTCCACAGGGGGAGATGAAGCTTTCTTT. This translates into CASSIDWGSTGGDEAFF. The rearrangement uses TRBV19 and TRBJ1-1; TRBD1 matches 8 bases. CDR1 is LNHDA, CDR2 SQIVND, per germline (reference sequence). J was trimmed by 7 bases and V by 0 bases; bases with no gene match: 13. CDR3 size: 17 residues.